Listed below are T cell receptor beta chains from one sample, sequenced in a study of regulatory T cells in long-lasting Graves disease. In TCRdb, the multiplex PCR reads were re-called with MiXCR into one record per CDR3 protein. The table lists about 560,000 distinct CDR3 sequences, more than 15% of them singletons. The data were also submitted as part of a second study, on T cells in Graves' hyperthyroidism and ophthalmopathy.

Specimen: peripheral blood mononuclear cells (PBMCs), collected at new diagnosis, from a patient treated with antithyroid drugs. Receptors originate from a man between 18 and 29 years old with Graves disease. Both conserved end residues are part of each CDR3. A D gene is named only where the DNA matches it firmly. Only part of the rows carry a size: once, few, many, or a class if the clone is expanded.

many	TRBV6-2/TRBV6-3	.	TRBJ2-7	TGTGCCAGCAGTGTAGTCGGGGCTTCCTACGAGCAGTACTTC	CASSVVGASYEQYF
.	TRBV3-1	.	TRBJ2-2	TGTGCCAGCAGCCCCCCGGGCGGGACCCGGACCGGGGAGCTGTTTTTT	CASSPPGGTRTGELFF
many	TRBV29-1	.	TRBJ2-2	TGCAGCGTTGAAAGGATCACCGGGGAGCTGTTTTTT	CSVERITGELFF
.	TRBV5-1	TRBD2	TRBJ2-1	TGCGCCAGCAGCTTGGCACTAGCGGGGACTAACAATGAGCAGTTCTTC	CASSLALAGTNNEQFF
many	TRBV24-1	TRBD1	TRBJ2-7	TGTGCCACCACTAGGGACAGGGGGCTGTACGAGCAGTACTTC	CATTRDRGLYEQYF
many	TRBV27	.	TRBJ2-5	TGTGCCAGCAGTTTATTTGGGTCCTGGGAGACCCAGTACTTC	CASSLFGSWETQYF
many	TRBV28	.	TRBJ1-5	.	CASSSSTQHF
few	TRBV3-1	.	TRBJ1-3	TGTGCCAGCAGGAAGACTGGAAACACCATATATTTT	CASRKTGNTIYF
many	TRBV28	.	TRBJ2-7	TGTGCCAGCAGTTTCCCGTCCGAGCAGTACTTC	CASSFPSEQYF
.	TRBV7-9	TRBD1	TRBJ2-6	TGTGCCAGCACCGGGACAGGGGGAGTACTCTCTGGGGCCAACGTCCTGACTTTC	CASTGTGGVLSGANVLTF
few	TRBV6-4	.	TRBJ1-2	TGTGCCAGCAGTGACCTGGGGGCGACGAAAGGCTACACCTTC	CASSDLGATKGYTF
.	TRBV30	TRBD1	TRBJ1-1	TGTGCCTGGGGACAGACAGGGGTTCCTGGTGAAGCTTTCTTT	CAWGQTGVPGEAFF
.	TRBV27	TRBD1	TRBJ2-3	TGTGCCAGCAGTTTTCCCGGGACAGGGCCAGATACGCAGTATTTT	CASSFPGTGPDTQYF
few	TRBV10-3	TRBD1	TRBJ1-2	TGTGCCATCAGTGACACCTCCAGGGGGCGACGGGGCTACACCTTC	CAISDTSRGRRGYTF
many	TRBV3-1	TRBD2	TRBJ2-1	TGTGCCAGCAGACTAGCGTCCTACAATGAGCAGTTCTTC	CASRLASYNEQFF
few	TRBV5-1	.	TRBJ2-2	TGCGCCAGCAGCTTGGGAGGTCCGGGGACCGGGGAGCTGTTTTTT	CASSLGGPGTGELFF
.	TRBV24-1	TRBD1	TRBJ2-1	TGTGCCACCAGTGATCCCGGACAGGGTTTAGCTGCAAATTACAATGAGCAGTTCTTC	CATSDPGQGLAANYNEQFF
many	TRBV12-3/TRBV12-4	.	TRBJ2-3	TGTGCCAGCAGTTCCACCAGGGTATTGGCCACAGATACGCAGTATTTT	CASSSTRVLATDTQYF
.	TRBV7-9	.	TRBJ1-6	TGTGCCAGCAGCTTAGTTCAGAGCTATAATTCACCCCTCCACTTT	CASSLVQSYNSPLHF
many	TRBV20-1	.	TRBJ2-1	TGCAGTGCGTTGGGATTAACAGGGTATCAGCAGTTCTTC	CSALGLTGYQQFF
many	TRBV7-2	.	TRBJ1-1	TGTGCCAGCAGCTTAATCGAGACTTTCTTT	CASSLIETFF
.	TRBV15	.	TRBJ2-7	TGTGCCACCAGCATGGGGGCCCCCTACGAGCAGTACTTC	CATSMGAPYEQYF
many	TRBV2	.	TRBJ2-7	TGTGCCAGCACGGAAACAGGGTTGAGCTCCTACGAGCAGTACTTC	CASTETGLSSYEQYF